This entry concerns a single T cell receptor (beta chain). No cognate antigen has been identified for it. No much larger clonotype is one base removed from it; base qualities were not supplied. The data are from a study of T cell responses to AZD1222 COVID-19 vaccine (dated by TCRdb to the early 2020s). Regarding the complete study: A total of approximately 240 trial participants underwent TCR sequencing, of whom approximately 200 had received two doses of AZD1222 and approximately 25 had received two doses of the MenACWY control vaccine. Trial participants were enrolled into age subgroups of 18-55, 56-69 and 70-plus years, which contained around 150, 29 and 61 TCR-sequenced participants, respectively.

The CDR3 regions of human TCRbeta chains were analyzed by immunosequencing. The published analysis was carried out like this. TCRs in the repertoires were matched against a reference library of SARS-CoV-2-specific TCRs that had been generated with the MIRA antigen-specificity platform. Breadth was defined as the fraction of unique TCRs that were SARS-CoV-2-associated, and depth was defined as the fraction of total T cells that were SARS-CoV-2-associated. Using the MIRA data, every spike-specific TCR was mapped to the spike region that the TCR reacted to and assigned to either a CD4 or a CD8 class. Log10-transformed breadth and depth values were compared by one-way ANOVA with Sidak's multiple comparisons tests. The immuneACCESS repertoire file appears here via TCRdb, limited to in-frame rearrangements. These files lack a portion of the clones; in checked studies, under half of the deficit traces to unresolved V genes, and the cause of the others is not known. The DNA was the basis for D and trimming; V, J and clone size are from that table. The sample yields about 120,000 clones; roughly 85% were counted once. The ten largest clonotypes hold roughly 3.8% of the sample.

The CDR3 sequence holds 16 residues, the cysteine and phenylalanine included. The DNA shown is the 48-base CDR3, in frame from base 1. Here V drops 2 bases and J drops 3 bases, and the junction holds 8 bases not matched to any gene. In the germline V gene, CDR1 corresponds to SGDLS and CDR2 to YYNGEE. In the paper's terms, the time point label means: baseline before first vaccination. The treatment or condition label for this specimen denotes: meningococcal conjugate vaccine given as trial control. Samples from vaccinated people were obtained from the UK trials COV001 and COV002, which included a single-blind randomized controlled phase 2/3 trial of AZD1222 (ChAdOx1 nCoV-19) in healthy adults. For TCRbeta chain sequencing, PBMC samples were collected from trial participants at day 0 and at day 28 after the second dose. The paper as a whole reports these results and caveats: In the small 56-69-year group, the increase in depth fell short of significance, most likely because of low power. Spike-specific TCR breadth and depth rose significantly after two AZD1222 doses compared with day 0 and with MenACWY recipients. The vaccine-associated CD4 TCRs covered the entire spike protein, and the dominant responses fell in regions 160-218 and 743-854. Because no samples from the day 14 peak response were available, repertoires could be characterized only after the peak T cell response. Nearly half of unique spike-specific TCRs reportedly recognized epitopes outside regions mutated in the B.1.351 and B.1.1.7 variants. Conclusions about previously exposed vaccinees are limited, since just six AZD1222 recipients were seropositive for SARS-CoV-2 at baseline. Most participants were white British and females outnumbered males, and the authors suggested that clonal diversity may have been underestimated.

This receptor was taken from an adult in good health. The chain is made from TRBV9 and TRBJ2-3, with 8 middle bases fitting TRBD2. The sequenced sample was peripheral blood, obtained on day 0 of MenACWY control vaccination. CDR3 sequence: CASSVEGGGGTDTQYF. The nucleotide sequence reads as follows: TGTGCCAGCAGCGTGGAGGGTGGCGGGGGGACAGATACGCAGTATTTT.